The rows below give T cell receptor beta chains drawn from one sample of a study of cytomegalovirus exposure and HLA in healthy donors. Here immunoSEQ multiplex PCR was the method, and the copy in TCRdb shows in-frame clones only, minus some. The table lists some 180,000 clones, 85% of them singletons. The source material was PBMCs. The receptors were gathered from a woman between 45 and 60 years old in good health and CMV-seronegative. Each CDR3 is given with its conserved first and last residue. D genes are given only for firm matches. Only part of the rows carry a size: once, few, many, or a class if the clone is expanded.

>.|TRBV5-1|TRBJ1-1|TRBD1
CASSLTGTGNTEAFF
TGCGCCAGCAGCTTAACCGGGACAGGGAACACTGAAGCTTTCTTT
>.|TRBV12-5|TRBJ1-2|.
CASGLSGDLYGYTF
TGTGCTAGTGGTTTATCAGGGGATTTATATGGCTACACCTTC
>.|TRBV27|TRBJ1-2|TRBD1
CASSSHRGLSGYTF
TGTGCCAGCAGTTCCCACAGGGGGCTCAGTGGCTACACCTTC
>.|TRBV19|TRBJ1-5|.
CASTPPGAYNQPQHF
TGTGCCAGTACTCCTCCAGGGGCCTACAATCAGCCCCAGCATTTT
>.|TRBV9|TRBJ2-1|TRBD1
CASSVRDSPDKVQFF
TGTGCCAGCAGCGTACGGGACAGCCCAGATAAAGTGCAGTTCTTC
>.|TRBV7-9|TRBJ2-7|.
CASSQFTYEQYF
TGTGCCAGCAGCCAATTCACCTACGAGCAGTACTTC
>once|TRBV19|TRBJ2-7|.
CASSIGGAGAYEQYF
TGTGCCAGTAGTATAGGTGGGGCTGGGGCCTACGAGCAGTACTTC
>.|TRBV5-5|TRBJ2-7|.
CASSLGTVIYEQYF
TGTGCCAGCAGCTTGGGGACAGTAATCTACGAGCAGTACTTC
>few|TRBV5-1|TRBJ2-2|.
CASSLRQTPNTGELFF
TGCGCCAGCAGCTTACGACAGACGCCGAACACCGGGGAGCTGTTTTTT
>.|TRBV2|TRBJ1-5|TRBD1
CASSYFGQVKYSNQPQHF
TGTGCCAGCAGCTACTTTGGACAGGTGAAATATAGCAATCAGCCCCAGCATTTT
>once|TRBV4-2|TRBJ2-5|.
CASSQDQVAFTQYF
TGTGCCAGCAGCCAAGATCAGGTTGCGTTCACCCAGTACTTC
>.|TRBV5-5|TRBJ1-5|TRBD1
CASSLNPQGSVPQHF
TGTGCCAGCAGCTTGAACCCACAGGGGAGTGTGCCCCAGCATTTT
>.|TRBV16|TRBJ1-5|TRBD1
CASSPKWDRDQPQHF
TGTGCCAGCAGCCCAAAGTGGGACAGGGACCAGCCCCAGCATTTT
>.|TRBV30|TRBJ1-4|TRBD1
CAWAGGNEKLFF
TGTGCCTGGGCAGGGGGGAATGAAAAACTGTTTTTT
>.|TRBV9|TRBJ1-1|.
CASSVGKQGGAFF
TGTGCCAGCAGCGTAGGGAAGCAGGGTGGGGCTTTCTTT
>.|TRBV7-3|TRBJ2-7|.
CASSLNSGREQYF
TGTGCCAGCAGCTTAAATTCAGGGCGCGAGCAGTACTTC
>.|TRBV28|TRBJ1-2|.
CASSFPRQFGYGYTF
TGTGCCAGCAGTTTCCCCAGGCAGTTTGGCTATGGCTACACCTTC
>.|TRBV18|TRBJ2-7|.
CASSPGTLAYEQYF
TGTGCCAGCTCACCAGGGACACTAGCGTACGAGCAGTACTTC
>few|TRBV9|TRBJ1-4|.
CASSVVADSNEKLFF
TGTGCCAGCAGCGTGGTAGCCGACTCTAATGAAAAACTGTTTTTT
>once|TRBV4-1|TRBJ2-1|TRBD1
CASSRNTGTGTANEQFF
TGCGCCAGCAGCCGAAACACTGGGACAGGAACAGCGAATGAGCAGTTCTTC
>.|TRBV7-6|TRBJ2-7|TRBD2
CASSLAGLAAPSYEQYF
TGTGCCAGCAGCTTAGCGGGCCTAGCGGCGCCCTCCTACGAGCAGTACTTC
>.|TRBV28|TRBJ2-5|TRBD1
CASSLGQEETQYF
TGTGCCAGCAGTTTGGGACAGGAAGAGACCCAGTACTTC
>.|TRBV7-9|TRBJ1-2|.
CSSSLLGVEDYGYTF
TGTTCCAGCAGCTTGCTCGGGGTGGAGGACTATGGCTACACCTTC
>.|TRBV6-6|TRBJ2-7|TRBD1
CASSFMDRVYEQYF
TGTGCCAGCAGTTTTATGGACAGGGTGTACGAGCAGTACTTC
>.|TRBV6-5|TRBJ2-7|TRBD1
CASSSRTGLREQYF
TGTGCCAGCAGTTCCCGGACAGGGCTCCGCGAGCAGTACTTC